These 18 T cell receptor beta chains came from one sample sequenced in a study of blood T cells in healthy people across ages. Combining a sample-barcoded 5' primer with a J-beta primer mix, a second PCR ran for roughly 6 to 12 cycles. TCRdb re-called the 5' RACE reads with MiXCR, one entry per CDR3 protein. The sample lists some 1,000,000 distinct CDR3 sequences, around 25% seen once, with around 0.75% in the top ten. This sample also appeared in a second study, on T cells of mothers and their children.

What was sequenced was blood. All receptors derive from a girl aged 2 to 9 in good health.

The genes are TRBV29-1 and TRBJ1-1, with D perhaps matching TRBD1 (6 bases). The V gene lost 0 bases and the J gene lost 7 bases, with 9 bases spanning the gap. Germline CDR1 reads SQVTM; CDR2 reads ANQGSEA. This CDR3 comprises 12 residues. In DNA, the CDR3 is TGCAGCGTTGAAGAGGGGGGCATTGAAGCTTTCTTT. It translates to CSVEEGGIEAFF. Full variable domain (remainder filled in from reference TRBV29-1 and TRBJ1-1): SAVISQKPSRDICQRGTSLTIQCQVDSQVTMMFWYRQQPGQSLTLIATANQGSEATYESGFVIDKFPISRPNLTFSTLTVSNMSPEDSSIYLCSVEEGGIEAFFGQGTRLTVV.

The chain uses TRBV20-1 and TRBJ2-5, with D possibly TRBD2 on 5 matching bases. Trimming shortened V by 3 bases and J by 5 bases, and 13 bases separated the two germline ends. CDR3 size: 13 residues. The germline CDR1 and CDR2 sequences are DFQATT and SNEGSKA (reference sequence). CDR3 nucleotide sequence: TGCAGTGCTAGGCCGGGATTGCGGGAGACCCAGTACTTC. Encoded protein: CSARPGLRETQYF.

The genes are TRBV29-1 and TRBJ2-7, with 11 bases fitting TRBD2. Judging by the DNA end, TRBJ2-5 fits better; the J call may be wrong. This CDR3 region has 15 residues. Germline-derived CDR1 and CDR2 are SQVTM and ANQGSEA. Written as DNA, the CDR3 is TGCAGCGTTGAACCGACTAGCGGGGCAAGAGAGACCCAGTACTTC. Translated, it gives CSVEPTSGARETQYF.

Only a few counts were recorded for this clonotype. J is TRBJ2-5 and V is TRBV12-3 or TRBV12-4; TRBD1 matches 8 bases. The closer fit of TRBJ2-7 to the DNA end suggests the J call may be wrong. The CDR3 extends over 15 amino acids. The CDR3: CASRDSGTGFYEQYF. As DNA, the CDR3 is TGTGCCAGCAGAGATTCCGGGACAGGATTCTACGAGCAGTACTTC.

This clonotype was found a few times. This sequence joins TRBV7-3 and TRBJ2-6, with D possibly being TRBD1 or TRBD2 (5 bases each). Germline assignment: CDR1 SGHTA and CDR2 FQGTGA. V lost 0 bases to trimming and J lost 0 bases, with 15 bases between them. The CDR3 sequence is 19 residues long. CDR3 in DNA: TGTGCCAGCAGCTTAACGGGGCCGGGGCTGAGCTCTGGGGCCAACGTCCTGACTTTC. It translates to CASSLTGPGLSSGANVLTF.

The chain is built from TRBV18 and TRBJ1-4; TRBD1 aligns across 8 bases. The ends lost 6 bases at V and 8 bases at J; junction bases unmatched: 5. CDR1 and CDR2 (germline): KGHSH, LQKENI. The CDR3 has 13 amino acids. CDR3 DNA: TGTGCCAGCTCGCCGGACAGGGAGGAAAAACTGTTTTTT. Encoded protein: CASSPDREEKLFF.

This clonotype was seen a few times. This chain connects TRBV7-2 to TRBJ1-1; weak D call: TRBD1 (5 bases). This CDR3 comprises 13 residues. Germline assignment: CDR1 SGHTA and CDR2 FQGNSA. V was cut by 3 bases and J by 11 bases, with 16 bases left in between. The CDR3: CASSFGEGTGAFF. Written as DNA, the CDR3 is TGTGCCAGCAGCTTTGGCGAGGGGACGGGCGCTTTCTTT. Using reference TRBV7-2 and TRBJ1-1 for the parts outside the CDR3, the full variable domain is GAGVSQSPSNKVTEKGKDVELRCDPISGHTALYWYRQSLGQGLEFLIYFQGNSAPDKSGLPSDRFSAERTGGSVSTLTIQRTQQEDSAVYLCASSFGEGTGAFFGQGTRLTVV.

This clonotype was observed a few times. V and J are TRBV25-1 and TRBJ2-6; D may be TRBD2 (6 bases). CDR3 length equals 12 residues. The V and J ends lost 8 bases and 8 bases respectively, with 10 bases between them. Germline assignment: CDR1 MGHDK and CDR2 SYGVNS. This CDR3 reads CASAGTSNVLTF. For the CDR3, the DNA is TGTGCCAGCGCCGGGACTTCCAACGTCCTGACTTTC.

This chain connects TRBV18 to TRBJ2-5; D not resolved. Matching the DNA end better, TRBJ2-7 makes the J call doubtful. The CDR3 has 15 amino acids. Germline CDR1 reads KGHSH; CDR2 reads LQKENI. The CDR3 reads CASSPPLEGRSEQYF. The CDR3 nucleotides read TGTGCCAGCTCACCACCACTGGAAGGGCGATCCGAGCAGTACTTC.

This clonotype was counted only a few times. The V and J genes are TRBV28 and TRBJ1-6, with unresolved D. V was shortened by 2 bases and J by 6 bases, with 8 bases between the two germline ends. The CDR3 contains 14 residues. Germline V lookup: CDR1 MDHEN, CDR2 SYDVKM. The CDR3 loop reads CASSLEGRNSPLHF. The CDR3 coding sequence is TGTGCCAGCAGTTTAGAGGGTCGTAATTCACCCCTCCACTTT.

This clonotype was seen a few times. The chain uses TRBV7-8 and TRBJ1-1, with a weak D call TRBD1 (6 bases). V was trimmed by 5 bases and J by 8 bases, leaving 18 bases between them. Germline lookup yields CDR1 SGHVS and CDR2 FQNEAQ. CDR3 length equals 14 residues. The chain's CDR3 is CASSPPGGQAEAFF. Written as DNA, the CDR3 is TGTGCCAGCAGCCCGCCGGGGGGACAAGCGGAAGCTTTCTTT. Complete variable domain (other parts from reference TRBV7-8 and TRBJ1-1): GAGVSQSPRYKVAKRGQDVALRCDPISGHVSLFWYQQALGQGPEFLTYFQNEAQLDKSGLPSDRFFAERPEGSVSTLKIQRTQQEDSAVYLCASSPPGGQAEAFFGQGTRLTVV.

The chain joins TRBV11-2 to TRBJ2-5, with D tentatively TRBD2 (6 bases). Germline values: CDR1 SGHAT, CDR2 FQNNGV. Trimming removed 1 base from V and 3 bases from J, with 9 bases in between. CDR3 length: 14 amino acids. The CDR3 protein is CASSLGPSEETQYF. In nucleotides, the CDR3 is TGTGCCAGCAGCTTAGGGCCTAGCGAAGAGACCCAGTACTTC.

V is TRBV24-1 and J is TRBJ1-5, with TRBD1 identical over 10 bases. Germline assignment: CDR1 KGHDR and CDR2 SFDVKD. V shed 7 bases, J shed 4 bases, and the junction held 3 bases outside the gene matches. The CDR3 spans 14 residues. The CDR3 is CATRPGQGNQPQHF. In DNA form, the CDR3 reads TGTGCCACCAGGCCGGGACAGGGGAATCAGCCCCAGCATTTT.

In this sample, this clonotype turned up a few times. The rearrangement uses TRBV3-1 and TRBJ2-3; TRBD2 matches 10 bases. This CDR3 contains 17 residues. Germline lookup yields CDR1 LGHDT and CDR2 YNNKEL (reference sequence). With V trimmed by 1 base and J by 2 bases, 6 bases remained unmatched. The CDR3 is CASSQGRTSGSTDTQYF. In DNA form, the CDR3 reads TGTGCCAGCAGCCAAGGACGGACTAGCGGATCCACAGATACGCAGTATTTT.

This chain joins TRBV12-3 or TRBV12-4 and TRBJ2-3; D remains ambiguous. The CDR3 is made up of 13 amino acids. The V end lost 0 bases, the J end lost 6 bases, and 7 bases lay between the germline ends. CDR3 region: CASSLALSDTQYF. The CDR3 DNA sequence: TGTGCCAGCAGTTTAGCGCTAAGCGATACGCAGTATTTT.

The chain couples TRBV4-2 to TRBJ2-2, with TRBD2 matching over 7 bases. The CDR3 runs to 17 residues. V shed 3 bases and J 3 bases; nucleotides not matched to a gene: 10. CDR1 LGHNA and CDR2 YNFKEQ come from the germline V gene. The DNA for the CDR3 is TGTGCCAGCAGCCATGCGGGAGAGGGGCCGTACACCGGGGAGCTGTTTTTT. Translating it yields CASSHAGEGPYTGELFF.

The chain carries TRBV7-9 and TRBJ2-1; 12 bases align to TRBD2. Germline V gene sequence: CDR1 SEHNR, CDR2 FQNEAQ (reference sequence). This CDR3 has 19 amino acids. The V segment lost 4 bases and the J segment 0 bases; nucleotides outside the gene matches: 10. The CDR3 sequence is CASSSSRLAGAYSYNEQFF. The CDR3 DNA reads TGTGCCAGCAGCTCATCACGACTAGCGGGGGCCTACTCCTACAATGAGCAGTTCTTC.

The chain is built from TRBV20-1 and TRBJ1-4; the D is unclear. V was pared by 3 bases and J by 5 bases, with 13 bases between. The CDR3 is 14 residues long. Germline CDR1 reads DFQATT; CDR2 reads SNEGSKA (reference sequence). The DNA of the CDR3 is TGCAGTGCTAGTCGGCCAGAGTCGAATGAAAAACTGTTTTTT. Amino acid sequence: CSASRPESNEKLFF.